The subject of this entry is one TCR beta chain. This entry belongs to a study of CD8 T cells in Susac syndrome. Negative isolation was applied to CD8+ and CD4+ T cells, and FACS enrichment was applied to TEMRA cells. RNA, at about 0.45 to 1 ug, was reverse transcribed with random hexamers. immunoSEQ multiplex PCR amplified TCR beta CDR3 across 54 Vbeta, 13 Jbeta. TCRdb used MiXCR to reprocess the immunoSEQ multiplex PCR reads, holding one entry per CDR3 protein. The sample yields 100,000 to 150,000 distinct CDR3 sequences, around 94% seen once. Germline loops: CDR1 MGHRA, CDR2 YSYEKL. Trimming removed 4 bases from V and 3 bases from J; junction bases left unmatched: 5. This CDR3 contains 14 residues.

The rearrangement links TRBV4-1 to TRBJ1-2, with TRBD1 matching 7 bases. This TCR came from a human donor in good health. The material sequenced was CD4+ T cells from PBMCs. The chain's CDR3 is CASSPGQVDYGYTF. The CDR3, as DNA: TGCGCCAGCAGCCCCGGACAGGTCGACTATGGCTACACCTTC.